This T cell receptor (beta chain) was recorded in a study of T cells in Graves' hyperthyroidism and ophthalmopathy (dated by TCRdb to about 2019). Broadly, across the study: Peripheral blood samples were taken at initial diagnosis, before any treatment was given. TCR V-J signatures able to tell the groups apart were searched for in a discovery cohort of 95 to 100 patients, of whom about 40 had Graves' ophthalmopathy and about 60 had stable Graves' hyperthyroidism. Prospective prediction of ophthalmopathy was tested in an independent validation cohort of fewer than 20 hyperthyroidism patients and some 17 patients who later progressed to ophthalmopathy. For training and testing, the approximately 97 patients in the discovery cohort were randomly divided in a 7:3 ratio. In six Graves' hyperthyroidism patients, the study also compared T-cell repertoires from thyroid tissue with T-cell repertoires from blood. After sampling, hyperthyroidism patients received methimazole starting at 30 mg daily, and ophthalmopathy patients received high-dose intravenous methylprednisolone. The paper reports TCR Vbeta CDR3 sequencing of approximately 140 peripheral blood samples: 43 ophthalmopathy, over 70 hyperthyroidism and about 17 progressor patients. The full study reports these points: In cross-validation, a model built on a 13 V-J signature told ophthalmopathy apart from stable hyperthyroidism with approximately 90% sensitivity and approximately 81% specificity, and in testing the same model reached 80%/75%. Sample size was not statistically predetermined, and blinding of investigators to group allocation was not performed. In validation, progression to ophthalmopathy was predicted by the model with about 70% sensitivity and 72.22% specificity, a median of about 6.4 months before onset. Most expanded thyroid clonotypes (frequency above 0.001) were also detected in blood, a finding suggesting that blood repertoires may reflect thyroid immune responses.

The CDR3 runs 12 amino acids, cysteine and phenylalanine included. CDR3 DNA only is kept here, 36 bases in frame from base 1. V sheds 4 bases and J sheds 7 bases, leaving 11 bases between their ends. From the germline V gene, CDR1 is SGHVS and CDR2 is FQNEAQ. Stable Graves' hyperthyroidism was defined as no progression to ophthalmopathy during 18 months of follow-up. Hyperthyroidism patients were newly diagnosed, with disease duration under 2 months, and aged 18 to 65 years. Exclusion was applied to patients with uncontrolled infections, other autoimmune diseases, pregnancy or lactation. Diagnoses relied on clinical symptoms, serum thyroxine and TRAb, thyroid ultrasound and orbital computed tomography. PBMCs were separated from 7.5 to 10 ml of fresh peripheral blood using Ficoll-Paque density gradient centrifugation. Total RNA was extracted with Trizol reagent, and quality was checked on an Agilent 2100 Bioanalyzer.

This clonotype occurred once. The antigen this receptor binds is unknown. The sample holds no much larger clone one base away, and base qualities are not on file. One read represents weak support. Amplification of TCR beta CDR3 regions was carried out from RNA transcripts. The first round of RT-PCR for the TCR CDR3 was performed with the HTBI primer set and the Qiagen OneStep RT-PCR kit. A second multiplex PCR round built the libraries, followed by size selection and purification. Sequencing of the libraries was done on an Illumina HiSeq2000 using paired-end 100 bp reads. The paper's processing steps were these. SOAPnuke was used to process the raw data, removing reads that contained adapters or uncalled bases, had a mean Phred below 15, or lacked an exact match to the constant primer or identifier. COPE v1.2.5 was used to merge high-quality paired reads, and clonotypes were defined as unique nucleotide sequences. MiTCR v1.1 was used to align clonotypes to the IMGT TRBV, TRBD and TRBJ reference segments. Only V-J combinations with frequency above 0.0001, covering roughly 99% of repertoires, were analysed. The TCS score was defined as F50 (clonal expansion) divided by E x V (chaos), with BLOSUM62-based TCRdist calculated between CDR3 peptides within each V-J. Welch's t-statistics and random forest reduced fewer than 600 V-J features to 13, which were used in a naive Bayes classifier (R e1071). TCRdb reworked the public reads: Q25 trimming with fastp, MiXCR clone assembly, productive beta chains retained. CDR3 protein duplicates are merged, each entry listing the most common genes and DNA. The V and J calls and clone size come from TCRdb's table, not from the authors' own analysis. The sample includes roughly 630,000 distinct CDR3 sequences, with around 16% observed a single time. The ten largest clonotypes hold under 8% of the sample.

The sample comprised blood. This TCR was sampled from a woman in her 30s with Graves' hyperthyroidism. The chain couples TRBV7-8 to TRBJ2-7; the D gene cannot be named for sure. At the DNA level, the sequence is TGTGCCAGCAGCTCCGCCCCACTGGAGCAGTACTTC. Protein translation: CASSSAPLEQYF.